This TCR beta chain stems from a study of regulatory T cells in long-lasting Graves disease. Time point of the sample: newly diagnosed GD, antithyroid drugs for less than 3 months. Making the TCR library involved RNA that had been extracted from PBMCs. Both iRepertoire HTBI primers and Arm-PCR of CDR3 regions were used to build the TCR beta libraries. TCRdb independently ran MiXCR on the multiplex PCR reads; one entry per CDR3 protein. The data hold around 500,000 distinct CDR3 sequences, with approximately 12% observed a single time. This clonotype came up many times. Per the germline V gene, CDR1 is DFQATT and CDR2 is SNEGSKA (reference sequence). V shed 4 bases and J 8 bases; nucleotides not matched to a gene: 4. The CDR3 sequence is 12 residues long. These same data were also listed under a study on T cells in Graves' hyperthyroidism and ophthalmopathy.

The receptor was derived from a woman aged 25 to 39 with Graves disease. The chain recombines TRBV20-1 with TRBJ2-5, with 10 bases that match TRBD2. Sequenced material: peripheral blood mononuclear cells (PBMCs), taken at new diagnosis, from a patient treated with antithyroid drugs. DNA for the CDR3: TGCAGTGCTATGGCTAGCGGGGGAACCCAGTACTTC. This sequence encodes CSAMASGGTQYF.